These 32 T cell receptor beta chains were all obtained from the same sample, sequenced in a study of cytomegalovirus exposure and HLA in healthy donors (dated by TCRdb to about 2017). The receptor library was made with the immunoSEQ multiplex PCR assay. For the multiplex PCR, a mixture combining 60 forward primers for TCR Vbeta segments and 13 reverse primers for TCR Jbeta segments was used. TCRdb mirrors the immuneACCESS table, restricted to in-frame sequences. Some clones are absent from its copies; in checked studies, under half trace to an unresolved V gene, and the reason for the others is unknown. Per the sample table, the count is tens of thousands of clones. More than 5% of the sample belongs to the ten largest clones. The sample taken for sequencing was PBMCs. The receptors were sampled from a man aged 25-40 years in good health and CMV-seronegative.

The genes are TRBV19 and TRBJ2-7, with a possible D match to TRBD1 (6 bases). V was cut by 6 bases and J by 6 bases, with 15 bases left in between. This CDR3 comprises 13 residues. Germline lookup yields CDR1 LNHDA and CDR2 SQIVND (reference sequence). The CDR3 DNA reads TGTGCCAGTAGACAGGGCTCAACTAGCGAGCAGTACTTC. It specifies CASRQGSTSEQYF.

The chain employs TRBV9 and TRBJ2-5; TRBD2 might be the D (7 bases). Trimming took off 1 base at V and 1 base at J, with 14 bases between the two ends. Germline V CDR1 and CDR2: SGDLS, YYNGEE. The CDR3 covers 16 residues. The CDR3 sequence is CASSVRGAGIQETQYF. The CDR3 bases are TGTGCCAGCAGCGTACGGGGGGCGGGTATCCAAGAGACCCAGTACTTC.

The chain carries TRBV2 and TRBJ2-3, with D tentatively TRBD1 (5 bases). V was shortened by 5 bases and J by 5 bases, with 14 bases between the two germline ends. The V gene's germline CDR1 is SNHLY and CDR2 FYNNEI. CDR3 size: 14 residues. The CDR3 region has the DNA TGTGCCAGCAGTTTTATCATTCAGGGAGATACGCAGTATTTT. The encoded protein is CASSFIIQGDTQYF.

CDR3 protein: CASSFWWSIQNNRDTEAFF. CDR3 DNA sequence: TGTGCCAGCAGCTTTTGGTGGAGCATCCAAAATAACCGGGACACTGAAGCTTTCTTT. This chain links TRBV7-2 with TRBJ1-1, with D uncertain. Germline V CDR1 and CDR2: SGHTA, FQGNSA. Trimming left V 3 bases short and J 3 bases short, with 26 bases between. The CDR3 runs 19 residues.

The chain carries TRBV29-1 and TRBJ1-1; 10 nucleotides match TRBD1. The J segment lost 4 bases and the V segment lost 7 bases, leaving 9 bases of the junction unmatched. The germline gives CDR1 SQVTM, CDR2 ANQGSEA. CDR3 length equals 14 residues. In DNA, the CDR3 is TGCAGCGCCAGAGCGACAGGGGGCCTCACTGAAGCTTTCTTT. Its translation is CSARATGGLTEAFF.

The chain carries TRBV6-5 and TRBJ1-6, with 7 bases aligning to TRBD1. This CDR3 region has 16 residues. J was trimmed by 8 bases and V by 2 bases; bases with no gene match: 9. The germline V gene encodes CDR1 MNHEY and CDR2 SVGAGI. CDR3 coding DNA: TGTGCCAGCAGTTACGTTGTACCGGGACAGTATTCACCCCTCCACTTT. It encodes CASSYVVPGQYSPLHF.

The J gene is TRBJ2-7, the V gene TRBV7-2; D is undetermined. V was cut by 5 bases and J by 2 bases, with 13 bases left in between. The CDR3 spans 14 residues. Germline CDR1 and CDR2: SGHTA and FQGNSA. CDR3 coding DNA: TGTGCCAGCAGCCCCTACCAACGGGCCTACGAGCAGTACTTC. It is translated as CASSPYQRAYEQYF.

The gene calls are TRBV5-6 and TRBJ2-5; 12 nucleotides match TRBD1. This CDR3 spans 16 amino acids. V lost 4 bases to trimming and J lost 2 bases; unmatched junction nucleotides: 6. CDR1 is SGHDT and CDR2 is YYEEEE in the germline V gene. CDR3 in DNA: TGTGCCAGCAGCGGGGACAGGGGGCCTTCTCAAGAGACCCAGTACTTC. This gives the protein CASSGDRGPSQETQYF.

The chain carries TRBV29-1 and TRBJ2-3, with 12 bases aligning to TRBD1. The length of the CDR3 is 13 residues. Per the germline V gene, CDR1 is SQVTM and CDR2 is ANQGSEA. The trim removed 7 bases at V and 7 bases at J, leaving 6 bases unmatched. In nucleotides, the CDR3 is TGCAGCGCCCCGGGACAGGGGGCAAATACGCAGTATTTT. It translates to CSAPGQGANTQYF.

The chain combines TRBV7-2 with TRBJ2-2, with 9 nucleotides matching TRBD1. With 4 bases clipped from V and 6 bases from J, the junction kept 9 bases outside the gene matches. Germline CDR1 and CDR2: SGHTA and FQGNSA. The CDR3 is 16 amino acids. Here the CDR3 DNA reads TGTGCCAGCAGCTCCTCCGGGACAGGGTATCCCGGGGAGCTGTTTTTT. Encoded protein: CASSSSGTGYPGELFF.

The chain is built from TRBV4-3 and TRBJ2-6; no definite D call. Trimming left V 1 base short and J 1 base short, with 14 bases between. The CDR3 spans 18 residues. Germline V lookup: CDR1 LGHNA, CDR2 YSLEER. This chain's CDR3 is CASSQVHPLRSGANVLTF. In nucleotides, the CDR3 is TGCGCCAGCAGCCAAGTCCACCCGCTAAGATCTGGGGCCAACGTCCTGACTTTC.

The rearrangement joins TRBV4-3 to TRBJ1-2; D not certain. Germline V gives CDR1 LGHNA, CDR2 YSLEER. The CDR3 runs 15 residues. Deletions cut 3 bases from V and 3 bases from J, with 14 bases between. The CDR3 is CASSQESRGDYGYTF. CDR3 coding DNA: TGCGCCAGCAGCCAGGAGTCGCGGGGAGACTATGGCTACACCTTC.

The chain recombines TRBV2 with TRBJ1-1; unclear D gene. CDR3 length: 11 amino acids. Looked up from germline, CDR1 is SNHLY and CDR2 is FYNNEI. The germline V and J ends were trimmed by 6 bases and 1 base, with 3 bases remaining between them. The CDR3 region is CASSRNTEAFF. CDR3 DNA: TGTGCCAGCAGCCGGAACACTGAAGCTTTCTTT.

The rearrangement joins TRBV29-1 to TRBJ1-4; D gene ambiguous. Germline V gene sequence: CDR1 SQVTM, CDR2 ANQGSEA. Trimming left V 4 bases short and J 8 bases short, with 14 bases between. The CDR3 has 13 residues. CDR3 residues: CSVGSGVYEKLFF. CDR3 coding DNA: TGCAGCGTTGGGAGCGGGGTATACGAAAAACTGTTTTTT.

The chain combines TRBV6-5 with TRBJ1-6, with D uncertain. The CDR3 is made up of 14 amino acids. CDR1 and CDR2 (germline): MNHEY, SVGAGI. V lost 7 bases, J lost 6 bases, and 13 bases lay in between. CDR3 in DNA: TGTGCCAGCACCTACCACTCGAGTAATTCACCCCTCCACTTT. Translating gives CASTYHSSNSPLHF.

The V call is TRBV5-1, the J call TRBJ1-5, with 7 bases aligning to TRBD1. The CDR3 has 15 residues. Germline V lookup: CDR1 SGHRS, CDR2 YFSETQ. The J segment lost 2 bases and the V segment lost 0 bases, leaving 2 bases of the junction unmatched. The CDR3 DNA follows: TGCGCCAGCAGCTTGGATACAGGGGGCAATCAGCCCCAGCATTTT. As protein: CASSLDTGGNQPQHF.

The CDR3 loop reads CASRLGQGVQPQHF. The CDR3 coding sequence is TGTGCCAGCAGATTAGGACAGGGCGTTCAGCCCCAGCATTTT. J is TRBJ1-5 and V is TRBV6-1, with 8 nucleotides matching TRBD1. The CDR3 is 14 amino acids. Germline-derived CDR1 and CDR2 are MNHNS and SASEGT. V shed 6 bases and J 6 bases; nucleotides not matched to a gene: 7.

The chain employs TRBV7-2 and TRBJ2-2; possibly TRBD1 for D (5 bases). V was trimmed by 0 bases and J by 6 bases, leaving 11 bases between them. Germline V gene sequence: CDR1 SGHTA, CDR2 FQGNSA. The length of the CDR3 is 15 residues. CDR3 DNA sequence: TGTGCCAGCAGCTTAGCGCTAGGCAGGGCCGGGGAGCTGTTTTTT. Protein sequence: CASSLALGRAGELFF. Complete variable domain (other parts from reference TRBV7-2 and TRBJ2-2): GAGVSQSPSNKVTEKGKDVELRCDPISGHTALYWYRQSLGQGLEFLIYFQGNSAPDKSGLPSDRFSAERTGGSVSTLTIQRTQQEDSAVYLCASSLALGRAGELFFGEGSRLTVL.

V gene TRBV9 combines with J gene TRBJ2-7, with TRBD2 matching over 11 bases. The CDR3 totals 16 residues. V shed 0 bases and J 0 bases; nucleotides not matched to a gene: 2. CDR1 and CDR2 from the germline V gene are SGDLS and YYNGEE. The CDR3 sequence: CASSVGLAGGSYEQYF. The CDR3 DNA sequence: TGTGCCAGCAGCGTAGGGCTAGCGGGGGGCTCCTACGAGCAGTACTTC.

CDR3 amino acids: CASSRTWTGGSNEQFF. The CDR3 coding sequence is TGTGCCAGTAGTAGAACTTGGACAGGGGGGAGCAATGAGCAGTTCTTC. V gene TRBV19 combines with J gene TRBJ2-1, with 10 bases matching TRBD1. Germline V gives CDR1 LNHDA, CDR2 SQIVND (reference sequence). The CDR3 sequence is 16 residues long. With V trimmed by 4 bases and J by 6 bases, 9 bases remained unmatched. The full variable domain, its missing parts supplied by reference TRBV19 and TRBJ2-1, is DGGITQSPKYLFRKEGQNVTLSCEQNLNHDAMYWYRQDPGQGLRLIYYSQIVNDFQKGDIAEGYSVSREKKESFPLTVTSAQKNPTAFYLCASSRTWTGGSNEQFFGPGTRLTVL.

V gene TRBV27 combines with J gene TRBJ2-7; TRBD2 matches 8 bases. The V gene end was trimmed by 3 bases and the J gene end by 3 bases; junction bases not matched to a gene: 7. Germline-derived CDR1 and CDR2 are MNHEY and SMNVEV (reference sequence). This CDR3 spans 15 amino acids. DNA of the CDR3: TGTGCCAGCAGTTTTTCCATGACTAGCGTCTACGAGCAGTACTTC. As protein: CASSFSMTSVYEQYF.

The chain carries TRBV6-5 and TRBJ1-2; D is uncertain. The CDR3 loop spans 15 amino acids. Per the germline V gene, CDR1 is MNHEY and CDR2 is SVGAGI. Trimming cost V 0 bases and J 3 bases, with 11 bases left between them. Here the CDR3 DNA reads TGTGCCAGCAGTTACTCGAGGGCAAGACACTATGGCTACACCTTC. It is translated as CASSYSRARHYGYTF.

The J gene is TRBJ2-3, the V gene TRBV6-6; D is perhaps TRBD2 (5 bases). The CDR3 has 15 amino acids. Trimming removed 7 bases from V and 0 bases from J, with 14 bases in between. CDR1 is MNHNY, CDR2 SVGAGI, per germline (reference sequence). CDR3 region: CASTYHGMSTDTQYF. The CDR3 bases are TGTGCCAGCACCTACCACGGGATGAGCACAGATACGCAGTATTTT.

V is TRBV15 and J is TRBJ2-7, with a tentative D call TRBD2 (6 bases). Germline V gene lookup returns CDR1 LNHNV and CDR2 YYDKDF (reference sequence). CDR3 size: 18 residues. Trimming removed 0 bases at V and 6 bases at J, with 24 bases between. The CDR3 DNA reads as TGTGCCACCAGCAGAGATTTCGCGGGGCCATCATCTCTTTCCGAGCAGTACTTC. As protein: CATSRDFAGPSSLSEQYF.

The V and J genes are TRBV16 and TRBJ2-7; tentatively, D is TRBD1 (6 bases). Trimming stripped 3 bases from V and 6 bases from J, with 15 bases between. The germline V gene has CDR1 KGHSY and CDR2 FQNENV. The CDR3 consists of 14 residues. CDR3 bases: TGTGCCAGCAGCCACAGACCAGGGGTTGGCGAGCAGTACTTC. Residues: CASSHRPGVGEQYF.

The V and J genes are TRBV6-5 and TRBJ1-1; TRBD1 might be the D (5 bases). The CDR3 is made up of 15 amino acids. The V gene's germline CDR1 is MNHEY and CDR2 SVGAGI. Between the trimmed V and J ends, which lost 5 bases and 1 base, there was a span of 14 bases. Here the CDR3 reads CASSILAGGNTEAFF. CDR3 nucleotide sequence: TGTGCCAGCAGTATACTAGCCGGGGGGAACACTGAAGCTTTCTTT.

The J gene is TRBJ2-7, the V gene TRBV11-2, with unresolved D. V was clipped by 7 bases and J by 0 bases, with 10 bases between them. Germline-derived CDR1 and CDR2 are SGHAT and FQNNGV. This CDR3 has 13 residues. CDR3 nucleotide sequence: TGTGCCAGCAAATACGCAGACTCCTACGAGCAGTACTTC. Translation gives CASKYADSYEQYF. Complete variable domain (other parts from reference TRBV11-2 and TRBJ2-7): EAGVAQSPRYKIIEKRQSVAFWCNPISGHATLYWYQQILGQGPKLLIQFQNNGVVDDSQLPKDRFSAERLKGVDSTLKIQPAKLEDSAVYLCASKYADSYEQYFGPGTRLTVT.

The chain recombines TRBV19 with TRBJ2-7, with TRBD2 as a possible D gene (6 bases). Germline CDR1 LNHDA, CDR2 SQIVND (reference sequence). With 3 bases removed from V and 4 bases from J, the gap between germline ends came to 19 bases. The CDR3 contains 16 residues. The CDR3 nucleotides are TGTGCCAGTAGTATCGGGGGTGGTGAGGGATGGTACGAGCAGTACTTC. Its translation: CASSIGGGEGWYEQYF.

The V gene is TRBV11-2, the J gene TRBJ1-1; D is unresolved. Trimming took off 5 bases at V and 1 base at J, with 8 bases between the two ends. This CDR3 is 13 amino acids long. The V gene's germline CDR1 is SGHAT and CDR2 FQNNGV. CDR3 sequence reads: CASSESGNTEAFF. The CDR3, as DNA: TGTGCCAGCAGCGAGTCAGGGAACACTGAAGCTTTCTTT.

V and J are TRBV7-2 and TRBJ2-1; D possibly corresponds to TRBD2 (6 bases). CDR1 SGHTA and CDR2 FQGNSA come from the germline V gene. Deletions cut 5 bases from V and 9 bases from J, with 17 bases between. There are 14 residues in the CDR3. The CDR3 is CASSQPGRGSEQFF. The CDR3 region has the DNA TGTGCCAGCAGCCAACCCGGACGGGGGAGTGAGCAGTTCTTC.

The chain combines TRBV29-1 with TRBJ1-2; 7 bases agree with TRBD1. Germline-derived CDR1 and CDR2 are SQVTM and ANQGSEA. V trimming: 8 bases; J trimming: 5 bases; junction bases outside the gene matches: 14. The CDR3 runs to 14 residues. The CDR3 DNA sequence: TGCAGCCACCCCCCCCTCACAGGGGAATATGGCTACACCTTC. Encoded protein: CSHPPLTGEYGYTF.

The chain recombines TRBV13 with TRBJ1-1, with 7 bases fitting TRBD1. V shed 1 base and J 0 bases; nucleotides not matched to a gene: 5. The CDR3 loop spans 16 amino acids. Germline V gives CDR1 PRHDT, CDR2 FYEKMQ (reference sequence). CDR3 residues: CASSLVQGGMNTEAFF. The CDR3 coding sequence is TGTGCCAGCAGCTTAGTTCAGGGGGGCATGAACACTGAAGCTTTCTTT.